The present entry profiles one TCR beta chain with its context. No base quality values were provided; no much bigger clone lies one nucleotide off. The library came from the immunoSEQ multiplex PCR assay. For most patients, genomic DNA was isolated with the Qiagen DNeasy Blood and Tissue Kit and sent frozen to Adaptive Biotechnologies for TCR sequencing. High-throughput TCR-beta CDR3 sequencing of genomic DNA from most patients was performed by Adaptive Biotechnologies. The authors' analysis ran thus. TCR sequencing data were retrieved from Adaptive's ImmunoSEQ software for around 18 patients, whereas three other patients were processed with MiXCR and VDJtools. To correct CD4 versus CD8 sorting errors, sequences present in both subsets at a frequency ratio below 5:1 were removed. CDR3 nucleotide sequences shared between donor and recipient were removed because their origin could not be assigned. Alloreactive clones required at least 2-fold expansion over unstimulated cells and minimum CFSE-low frequency of 0.002% (template counts) or 0.001% (read counts). Clones detected in sequenced pre-transplant spleen, lymph node, or MLR CFSE-low populations of the donor or recipient were defined as mappable. The cumulative frequency of alloreactive clones was calculated as a percentage of all sequences, weighted by copy number. Imported from immuneACCESS, the table was reduced by TCRdb to in-frame sequences with V and J called. These copies leave out some clones; in studies compared against another copy, an unresolved V gene accounts for under half, and the cause of the remainder is not known. The V and J calls and clone size were taken over from that table, and D and trimming were inferred from the DNA. The sample table holds about 15,000 clones, of which about 34% were seen once. Roughly 2% of the sample belongs to the ten largest clones.

These data are taken from a study of graft-versus-host responses after intestinal transplantation (dated by TCRdb to the early 2020s). Describing the broader study: The transplants that recipients received were multivisceral, liver-intestinal, or isolated intestinal. All recipients received anti-thymocyte globulin induction followed by maintenance tacrolimus and steroids for around 3 years. After intestinal transplantation, graft-versus-host and host-versus-graft alloreactive T cell clones were followed in the graft, circulation and bone marrow using bulk TCR-beta CDR3 sequencing. To identify alloreactive clones, pre-transplant mixed lymphocyte reaction products were sequenced and then compared with unstimulated pre-transplant donor and recipient T cells. Of the 20 to 30 intestinal transplant recipients enrolled in the cohort, one of whom was a retransplant, 3 patients without pretransplant specimens were excluded. A peak of at least 4% donor T cells among recipient peripheral blood mononuclear cells was the definition used for donor T cell macrochimerism. Samples from a few later patients were sequenced in-house on an Illumina MiSeq with MiXCR processing rather than by the commercial service.

Study-level results and caveats: The conclusions were limited by the relatively low number and heterogeneity of the intestinal transplant patients. In patients with donor T cell macrochimerism, the allografts had high GvH to HvG T cell clonal ratios. GvH clones were found in recipient bone marrow, and some of the GvH clones appeared earlier in ileal mucosa or blood, which is consistent with an intestinal mucosal origin. Early after transplant, peak levels of circulating GvH clones were associated with declines in HvG clones.

Including the terminal cysteine and phenylalanine, the CDR3 comprises 16 residues. Kept here is only the CDR3 DNA, which spans 48 bases and is read in frame from base 1. V is shortened by 1 base, J by 13 bases, and the region joining them spans 23 bases. The germline V gene specifies SGHDT as CDR1 and YYEEEE as CDR2. Sample time point, as interpreted from the label and publication: cells obtained before transplantation from donor or recipient. Mixed lymphocyte reactions plated approximately 200,000 CFSE-labeled pre-transplant responders with approximately 200,000 irradiated violet-dye-labeled stimulators and were cultured for six to seven days. Proliferating CD3+CD4+CFSE-low and CD3+CD8+CFSE-low responder cells were FACS-sorted on a BD Influx sorter after the mixed lymphocyte reaction.

The origin of this receptor is a human patient who received an intestinal transplant. The receptor chain draws on TRBV5-6 and TRBJ2-2; 5 matching bases give a weak D call of TRBD1. The input for sequencing was alloreactive CD8+ T cells from a mixed lymphocyte reaction culture, taken before intestinal transplant. In light of the paper, this sample's cell subset or site label describes: CFSE-low proliferating T cells sorted from approximately six-day pre-transplant mixed lymphocyte reaction (GvH or HvG direction). Read as DNA, the sequence is TGTGCCAGCAGCTTGTGGGGCACAGCCGCACCCGTGGGGCTGTTTTTT. The resulting protein is CASSLWGTAAPVGLFF.